The 11 T cell receptor beta chains given below trace back to one sample, sequenced in a study of blood T cell repertoires in COVID-19. Libraries were prepared by immunoSEQ multiplex PCR; TCRdb keeps only in-frame clonotypes and omits some of them. The table records about 65,000 clones, roughly 92% of them present only once. The sample taken for sequencing was peripheral blood. The receptors stem from a man between 65 and 85 years old with active COVID-19.

The gene calls are TRBV4-2 and TRBJ2-2, with D hard to call. The length of the CDR3 is 14 residues. Germline V lookup: CDR1 LGHNA, CDR2 YNFKEQ. V was pared by 0 bases and J by 7 bases, with 9 bases between. This chain's CDR3 is CASSQEGRYGELFF. CDR3 nucleotides: TGTGCCAGCAGCCAAGAGGGCCGCTACGGGGAGCTGTTTTTT.

This chain connects TRBV2 to TRBJ2-3; D is uncertain. Germline V gene lookup returns CDR1 SNHLY and CDR2 FYNNEI. The CDR3 loop spans 15 amino acids. V was shortened by 7 bases and J by 0 bases, with 14 bases between the two germline ends. CDR3 nucleotide sequence: TGTGCCAGCAACCGTGACGGCGGCAGCACAGATACGCAGTATTTT. Translation: CASNRDGGSTDTQYF. Based on the CDR3 plus reference TRBV2 and TRBJ2-3, the full variable domain is EPEVTQTPSHQVTQMGQEVILRCVPISNHLYFYWYRQILGQKVEFLVSFYNNEISEKSEIFDDQFSVERPDGSNFTLKIRSTKLEDSAMYFCASNRDGGSTDTQYFGPGTRLTVL.

V is TRBV12-5 and J is TRBJ2-1; 7 nucleotides line up with TRBD2. This CDR3 is 14 amino acids long. Trimming took 6 bases from V and 8 from J; bases not matched to a gene: 10. CDR1 and CDR2 (germline): LGHNT, FRNRAP. CDR3 in amino acids: CASGPRGVVDEQFF. Written as DNA, the CDR3 is TGTGCTAGTGGCCCCCGGGGGGTGGTAGATGAGCAGTTCTTC.

The chain joins TRBV18 to TRBJ2-7, with D maybe TRBD1 (5 bases). Germline loops: CDR1 KGHSH, CDR2 LQKENI. Trimming took 4 bases from V and 3 from J, leaving 13 bases between them. CDR3 length: 14 residues. Here the CDR3 DNA reads TGTGCCAGCTCACTAACAGGCGTTCACTACGAGCAGTACTTC. Protein product: CASSLTGVHYEQYF.

The chain is built from TRBV19 and TRBJ2-4; TRBD1 agrees at 9 bases. Germline-derived CDR1 and CDR2 are LNHDA and SQIVND (reference sequence). With V trimmed by 4 bases and J by 9 bases, 4 bases remained unmatched. CDR3 length: 13 residues. The CDR3 region has the DNA TGTGCCAGTAGTACGGGACAGGGAAGCATTCAGTACTTC. Translating it yields CASSTGQGSIQYF.

There are a few counts of this clone. V gene TRBV9 combines with J gene TRBJ2-3, with 12 bases fitting TRBD2. The CDR3 is 16 amino acids. CDR1 and CDR2 from the germline V gene are SGDLS and YYNGEE. J was trimmed by 1 base and V by 4 bases; bases with no gene match: 4. CDR3 nucleotides: TGTGCCAGCAGCCCTAGACTAGCGGGGGGCACAGATACGCAGTATTTT. Its protein is CASSPRLAGGTDTQYF.

This clone occurred once. V usage is TRBV9 and J usage is TRBJ2-5, with D possibly TRBD2 on 6 matching bases. This CDR3 comprises 16 residues. V dropped 0 bases and J dropped 2 bases, with 14 bases sitting between them. Germline V gene lookup returns CDR1 SGDLS and CDR2 YYNGEE. The CDR3 protein is CASSVGAAGLQETQYF. In nucleotides, the CDR3 is TGTGCCAGCAGCGTAGGCGCTGCGGGGTTACAAGAGACCCAGTACTTC.

As regards this clone: Other DNA sequences of this sample code for an identical CDR3. The rearrangement joins TRBV3-1 (or the pseudogene TRBV3-2) to TRBJ1-1; 7 bases map to TRBD1. The CDR3 is made up of 12 amino acids. With V trimmed by 1 base and J by 10 bases, 3 bases remained unmatched. From germline, CDR1 is LGHDT and CDR2 YNNKEL (reference sequence). The CDR3 region is CASSQAQGGAFF. CDR3 DNA sequence: TGTGCCAGCAGCCAAGCCCAGGGGGGAGCTTTCTTT.

This chain joins TRBV5-1 and TRBJ2-2; D is ambiguous. V lost 4 bases and J lost 2, with 12 bases in between. The CDR3 sequence is 15 residues long. CDR1 is SGHRS, CDR2 YFSETQ, per germline. The CDR3 reads CASSGQPVNTGELFF. In DNA, the CDR3 is TGCGCCAGCAGCGGGCAGCCTGTTAACACCGGGGAGCTGTTTTTT.

This chain joins TRBV15 and TRBJ2-5, with TRBD1 matching over 8 bases. Germline V gene data show CDR1 as LNHNV and CDR2 as YYDKDF (reference sequence). Germline trimming cut 1 base from V and 4 bases from J; bases unmatched to any gene: 2. CDR3 length: 14 residues. This CDR3 reads CATSRAGGLETQYF. Here the CDR3 DNA reads TGTGCCACCAGCAGAGCAGGGGGCCTAGAGACCCAGTACTTC.

This clone was seen just once. V gene TRBV27 combines with J gene TRBJ1-5, with D maybe TRBD1 (6 bases). Trimming removed 6 bases at V and 4 bases at J, with 16 bases between. Germline assignment: CDR1 MNHEY and CDR2 SMNVEV (reference sequence). The CDR3 covers 15 residues. CDR3 sequence: CASRRTGQINQPQHF. The CDR3 nucleotides are TGTGCCAGCAGACGAACCGGACAGATAAATCAGCCCCAGCATTTT.